The 16 T cell receptor beta chains below come from one sample, sequenced in a study of vaccination effects on CD4 cells after COVID-19. Their recognized antigens are unknown. Sequenced by immunoSEQ multiplex PCR; TCRdb stores in-frame clones only, minus some. The sample lists some 41,000 clones, approximately 68% seen once, with 15% in the top ten. Antigen-specific CD4+ T cells were first expanded with viral peptide pools by the ViraFEST assay and only then sequenced. After about 10 days in culture, the CD4+ T cells were isolated. Nucleocapsid antibodies stayed negative before and after vaccination, showing no earlier SARS-CoV-2 infection. The sample was CD4+ T cells from PBMCs cultured with HCoV-OC43 spike peptides, taken before COVID-19 vaccination. Regarding subset: HCoV-OC43 spike overlapping peptide pool stimulation. All receptors derive from a human donor who received a COVID-19 vaccine.

This clone was seen just once. The chain has TRBV11-2 and TRBJ1-1; D remains ambiguous. Germline CDR1 is SGHAT and CDR2 is FQNNGV. Trimming took 2 bases from V and 8 from J, leaving 12 bases between them. This CDR3 contains 13 residues. The CDR3: CASSLFLNGEAFF. The DNA for the CDR3 is TGTGCCAGCAGCTTATTCCTGAACGGGGAAGCTTTCTTT.

The chain is built from TRBV5-1 and TRBJ2-1; D unclear. This CDR3 contains 12 residues. Germline assignment: CDR1 SGHRS and CDR2 YFSETQ. Trimming left V 0 bases short and J 5 bases short, with 3 bases between. The CDR3 bases are TGCGCCAGCAGCTTGGGTCACAATGAGCAGTTCTTC. The encoded protein is CASSLGHNEQFF.

The chain employs TRBV2 and TRBJ1-5; maybe TRBD1 (5 bases). With 6 bases removed from V and 5 bases from J, the gap between germline ends came to 14 bases. The V gene's germline CDR1 is SNHLY and CDR2 FYNNEI. The CDR3 extends over 14 amino acids. The CDR3 nucleotides are TGTGCCAGCAGCCGGGCGACAGCCGATCAGCCCCAGCATTTT. It is translated as CASSRATADQPQHF.

This chain uses TRBV7-2 with TRBJ1-5; D not resolved. V lost 5 bases and J lost 4, with 18 bases in between. The CDR3 runs to 16 residues. The V gene's germline CDR1 is SGHTA and CDR2 FQGNSA. CDR3 sequence (DNA): TGTGCCAGCAGCCCCGGTGGGAGGGCTCAAAATCAGCCCCAGCATTTT. Protein product: CASSPGGRAQNQPQHF.

The table lists this clone with a few counts. The V and J genes are TRBV6-5 and TRBJ2-2; D remains ambiguous. The V gene's germline CDR1 is MNHEY and CDR2 SVGAGI. The CDR3 has 14 residues. The V end was cut by 6 bases, the J end by 1 base, with 9 bases between. Here the CDR3 reads CASRVSGNTGELFF. CDR3 bases: TGTGCCAGCAGGGTTTCCGGGAACACCGGGGAGCTGTTTTTT.

This rearrangement joins TRBV7-6 to TRBJ1-6; 7 positions agree with TRBD1. Germline trimming cut 5 bases from V and 0 bases from J; bases unmatched to any gene: 7. The CDR3 extends over 17 amino acids. Looked up from germline, CDR1 is SGHVS and CDR2 is FNYEAQ. The CDR3 DNA is TGTGCCAGCAGCCGGGGGGCAGGGGGCTCCTATAATTCACCCCTCCACTTT. Its protein product is CASSRGAGGSYNSPLHF. The full variable domain, in which reference TRBV7-6 and TRBJ1-6 provide the parts outside the CDR3, is GAGVSQSPRYKVTKRGQDVALRCDPISGHVSLYWYRQALGQGPEFLTYFNYEAQQDKSGLPNDRFSAERPEGSISTLTIQRTEQRDSAMYRCASSRGAGGSYNSPLHFGNGTRLTVT.

The chain uses TRBV6-5 and TRBJ1-2; tentative D call: TRBD1 (6 bases). Trimming shortened V by 2 bases and J by 8 bases, and 21 bases separated the two germline ends. Germline CDR1 and CDR2: MNHEY and SVGAGI. CDR3 length: 16 residues. The DNA for the CDR3 is TGTGCCAGCAGTTACCGCACAACAGGGACACAACGGGGCTACACCTTC. Protein: CASSYRTTGTQRGYTF.

This clone has only one observation. The chain couples TRBV27 to TRBJ1-4, with D hard to call. The germline gives CDR1 MNHEY, CDR2 SMNVEV (reference sequence). Trimming removed 9 bases from V and 8 bases from J, with 10 bases in between. The length of the CDR3 is 11 residues. The CDR3, as DNA: TGTGCCAGTGGTCTTAGGGAAAAACTGTTTTTT. Its protein product is CASGLREKLFF. The full variable domain, completed using reference TRBV27 and TRBJ1-4, is EAQVTQNPRYLITVTGKKLTVTCSQNMNHEYMSWYRQDPGLGLRQIYYSMNVEVTDKGDVPEGYKVSRKEKRNFPLILESPSPNQTSLYFCASGLREKLFFGSGTQLSVL.

The CDR3 nucleotides are TGTGCCAGCAGGGGACCCGAGGGCTACAATGAGCAGTTCTTC. Translating it yields CASRGPEGYNEQFF. The chain has TRBV6-5 and TRBJ2-1; D may match TRBD1 or TRBD2 (5 bases each). This CDR3 is built from 14 residues. V lost 6 bases and J 3 bases, leaving 12 bases between the germline ends. Germline loops: CDR1 MNHEY, CDR2 SVGAGI.

The genes are TRBV5-6 and TRBJ1-1; tentative D call: TRBD1 (5 bases). This CDR3 contains 15 residues. With 0 bases removed from V and 2 bases from J, the gap between germline ends came to 11 bases. The germline V gene has CDR1 SGHDT and CDR2 YYEEEE. CDR3 coding DNA: TGTGCCAGCAGCTTGGGGGGACGGATAAACACTGAAGCTTTCTTT. Translating it yields CASSLGGRINTEAFF.

This chain joins TRBV6-5 and TRBJ2-5, with D perhaps matching TRBD2 (7 bases). This CDR3 is 16 amino acids long. Deletions cut 0 bases from V and 5 bases from J, with 16 bases between. Germline CDR1 MNHEY, CDR2 SVGAGI. The CDR3 reads CASSYSGGGAWETQYF. The CDR3, as DNA: TGTGCCAGCAGTTACTCGGGAGGGGGGGCGTGGGAGACCCAGTACTTC.

The chain carries TRBV11-2 and TRBJ1-5; D is perhaps TRBD1 (6 bases). Trimming removed 5 bases from V and 9 bases from J, with 17 bases in between. CDR1 is SGHAT, CDR2 FQNNGV, per germline. The CDR3 loop spans 14 amino acids. The CDR3 coding sequence is TGTGCCAGCAGCCCAACGGGGGGGCGGGGGCCCCAGCATTTT. Amino acids: CASSPTGGRGPQHF.

This clone has just one count. The rearrangement joins TRBV25-1 to TRBJ1-2, with 7 positions matching TRBD1. CDR1 is MGHDK and CDR2 is SYGVNS in the germline V gene. This CDR3 contains 13 residues. The ends lost 1 base at V and 8 bases at J; junction bases unmatched: 4. CDR3 amino acids: CASSESDREGYTF. The CDR3 nucleotides read TGTGCCAGCAGTGAATCCGACAGGGAGGGCTACACCTTC.

The chain employs TRBV6-5 and TRBJ2-7; tentatively, D is TRBD1 or TRBD2 (5 bases each). Germline loops: CDR1 MNHEY, CDR2 SVGAGI. V was cut by 7 bases and J by 0 bases, with 7 bases left in between. This CDR3 region has 12 residues. CDR3 in amino acids: CASKGSSYEQYF. The CDR3 DNA reads TGTGCCAGCAAGGGGAGCTCCTACGAGCAGTACTTC.

This clone was detected only a few times. The chain combines TRBV18 with TRBJ1-2; a possible D gene is TRBD1 (6 bases). Trimming removed 5 bases from V and 3 bases from J, with 10 bases in between. Germline assignment: CDR1 KGHSH and CDR2 LQKENI. The CDR3 runs 13 residues. CDR3 in DNA: TGTGCCAGCTCAAGAAGGGGGGACTATGGCTACACCTTC. This encodes CASSRRGDYGYTF.

The V gene is TRBV6-4, the J gene TRBJ1-1; no reliable D call. The length of the CDR3 is 13 residues. The germline CDR1 and CDR2 sequences are MRHNA and SNTAGT. With 5 bases removed from V and 1 base from J, the gap between germline ends came to 8 bases. CDR3 in amino acids: CASSFAENTEAFF. Written as DNA, the CDR3 is TGTGCCAGCAGTTTTGCGGAGAACACTGAAGCTTTCTTT.